A single sample is the source of the 12 T cell receptor beta chains below, sequenced in a study of blood T cell repertoires in COVID-19. The repertoire was sequenced with immunoSEQ multiplex PCR; TCRdb's copy has only in-frame clones and lacks some. The table lists 120,000 or so clones, roughly 87% of them singletons. The sample taken for sequencing was peripheral blood. These receptors all stem from a woman of 80 years or more with acute or convalescent COVID-19.

This rearrangement joins TRBV5-8 to TRBJ1-3, with 8 nucleotides matching TRBD1. The CDR3 contains 16 residues. Trimming cost V 2 bases and J 4 bases; bases outside gene matches: 8. Germline V gene data show CDR1 as SGHTS and CDR2 as YDEGEE. CDR3 nucleotide sequence: TGTGCCAGCAGCTTCGCCAGGGGGCAAGCCGGAAACACCATATATTTT. The encoded protein is CASSFARGQAGNTIYF.

The V call is TRBV2, the J call TRBJ2-3, with 9 nucleotides matching TRBD2. Germline loops: CDR1 SNHLY, CDR2 FYNNEI. CDR3 length: 15 amino acids. V lost 8 bases to trimming and J lost 2 bases; unmatched junction nucleotides: 8. The CDR3 nucleotides are TGTGCCAGCTCTCGAGCGGGGGGAAACACAGATACGCAGTATTTT. Its translation is CASSRAGGNTDTQYF.

The chain carries TRBV3-1 (or the pseudogene TRBV3-2) and TRBJ2-1; tentative D call: TRBD2 (6 bases). V was cut by 2 bases and J by 3 bases, with 11 bases left in between. This CDR3 has 15 amino acids. CDR1 is LGHDT and CDR2 is YNNKEL in the germline V gene (reference sequence). The CDR3, as DNA: TGTGCCAGCAGCCAATTCGGGAGCCGCTACAATGAGCAGTTCTTC. Amino acid sequence: CASSQFGSRYNEQFF.

The chain is built from TRBV7-2 and TRBJ2-4, with D tentatively TRBD2 (6 bases). Germline-derived CDR1 and CDR2 are SGHTA and FQGNSA. This CDR3 contains 16 residues. The V gene lost 5 bases and the J gene lost 0 bases, with 14 bases spanning the gap. CDR3 DNA sequence: TGTGCCAGCAGCCCTATGTGGGGGGTAGCCAAAAACATTCAGTACTTC. Translated: CASSPMWGVAKNIQYF. Based on the CDR3 plus reference TRBV7-2 and TRBJ2-4, the full variable domain is GAGVSQSPSNKVTEKGKDVELRCDPISGHTALYWYRQSLGQGLEFLIYFQGNSAPDKSGLPSDRFSAERTGGSVSTLTIQRTQQEDSAVYLCASSPMWGVAKNIQYFGAGTRLSVL.

CDR3 sequence: CASSPDRPDYGYTF. CDR3 in DNA: TGCGCCAGCAGCCCAGACAGGCCAGACTATGGCTACACCTTC. J is TRBJ1-2 and V is TRBV5-1, with D perhaps matching TRBD1 (6 bases). The V gene lost 4 bases and the J gene lost 3 bases, with 13 bases spanning the gap. In germline, CDR1 is SGHRS, CDR2 YFSETQ. The CDR3 extends over 14 amino acids.

This clone is a singleton in its sample. The rearrangement links TRBV5-5 to TRBJ1-2; 8 nucleotides match TRBD1. With V trimmed by 4 bases and J by 6 bases, 5 bases remained unmatched. Germline V gives CDR1 SGHKS, CDR2 YYEKEE (reference sequence). This CDR3 region has 13 residues. CDR3 DNA sequence: TGTGCCAGCAGCCACCGACAGGGGAATGGCTACACCTTC. Translating gives CASSHRQGNGYTF.

The rearrangement links TRBV3-1 (or the pseudogene TRBV3-2) to TRBJ1-2; 7 bases map to TRBD1. The J segment lost 5 bases and the V segment lost 6 bases, leaving 3 bases of the junction unmatched. There are 12 residues in the CDR3. Germline-derived CDR1 and CDR2 are LGHDT and YNNKEL (reference sequence). CDR3 region: CASRQQGYGYTF. CDR3 sequence (DNA): TGTGCCAGCAGACAACAGGGGTATGGCTACACCTTC.

The CDR3 here is CASSRGQGYEKLFF. As DNA, the CDR3 is TGTGCCAGCAGCAGAGGACAGGGGTATGAAAAACTGTTTTTT. The V and J genes are TRBV5-6 and TRBJ1-4, with 9 nucleotides matching TRBD1. Germline CDR1 and CDR2: SGHDT and YYEEEE. The CDR3 extends over 14 amino acids. V was clipped by 4 bases and J by 6 bases; unmatched bases: 4.

The J gene is TRBJ1-6, the V gene TRBV19, with a tentative D call TRBD1 (6 bases). The CDR3 has 16 residues. In germline, CDR1 is LNHDA, CDR2 SQIVND (reference sequence). The V end lost 4 bases, the J end lost 7 bases, and 17 bases lay between the germline ends. The CDR3 loop reads CASSTQTGTLNSPLHF. CDR3 nucleotide sequence: TGTGCCAGTAGTACCCAAACAGGGACCCTCAATTCACCCCTCCACTTT. Using reference TRBV19 and TRBJ1-6 for the parts outside the CDR3, the full variable domain is DGGITQSPKYLFRKEGQNVTLSCEQNLNHDAMYWYRQDPGQGLRLIYYSQIVNDFQKGDIAEGYSVSREKKESFPLTVTSAQKNPTAFYLCASSTQTGTLNSPLHFGNGTRLTVT.

The chain links TRBV19 to TRBJ1-4; 8 bases agree with TRBD1. Germline lookup yields CDR1 LNHDA and CDR2 SQIVND (reference sequence). The CDR3 runs to 15 residues. Germline trimming cut 3 bases from V and 8 bases from J; bases unmatched to any gene: 8. For the CDR3, the DNA is TGTGCCAGTAGTATTGGCAGGGGGCGAGGAGAAAAACTGTTTTTT. It encodes CASSIGRGRGEKLFF.

The V gene is TRBV5-4, the J gene TRBJ2-5; the match to TRBD2 covers 10 bases. The germline V gene has CDR1 SGHNT and CDR2 YYREEE (reference sequence). The CDR3 loop spans 15 amino acids. The junction had 4 bases not matched to a gene; V was cut back by 2 bases and J by 3 bases. CDR3 nucleotide sequence: TGTGCCAGCAGCTTTGCCGGACTAGCGGAAGAGACCCAGTACTTC. Its protein product is CASSFAGLAEETQYF.

The chain carries TRBV2 and TRBJ2-1; 8 bases are shared with TRBD1. CDR1 SNHLY and CDR2 FYNNEI come from the germline V gene. V lost 6 bases and J lost 0; bases outside the gene matches: 4. This CDR3 contains 15 residues. The CDR3 protein is CASRAGQGSYNEQFF. CDR3 coding DNA: TGTGCCAGCAGGGCAGGACAGGGCTCCTACAATGAGCAGTTCTTC. Full variable domain (missing parts from reference TRBV2 and TRBJ2-1): EPEVTQTPSHQVTQMGQEVILRCVPISNHLYFYWYRQILGQKVEFLVSFYNNEISEKSEIFDDQFSVERPDGSNFTLKIRSTKLEDSAMYFCASRAGQGSYNEQFFGPGTRLTVL.